The entry below gives a single T cell receptor (beta chain) sequence along with its context. The protocol was immunoSEQ multiplex PCR, while the TCRdb copy is restricted to in-frame clones and leaves out a portion. The sample lists over 650,000 clones, about 89% occurring once. The data are from a study of shared T cell receptors in the human thymus. Per the germline V gene, CDR1 is MGHDK and CDR2 is SYGVNS. The CDR3 is made up of 14 amino acids. J lost 4 bases, V lost 6 bases, and 7 bases had no gene match. The sample was also linked to a second study, of human thymus T cells.

Sequencing used thymocytes. The receptor was derived from a boy in the first two years of life with a congenital heart defect. The chain employs TRBV25-1 and TRBJ2-7; TRBD1 aligns across 9 bases. The CDR3 region is CASRAGTGNYEQYF. CDR3 nucleotide sequence: TGTGCCAGCAGGGCTGGGACAGGGAATTACGAGCAGTACTTC.